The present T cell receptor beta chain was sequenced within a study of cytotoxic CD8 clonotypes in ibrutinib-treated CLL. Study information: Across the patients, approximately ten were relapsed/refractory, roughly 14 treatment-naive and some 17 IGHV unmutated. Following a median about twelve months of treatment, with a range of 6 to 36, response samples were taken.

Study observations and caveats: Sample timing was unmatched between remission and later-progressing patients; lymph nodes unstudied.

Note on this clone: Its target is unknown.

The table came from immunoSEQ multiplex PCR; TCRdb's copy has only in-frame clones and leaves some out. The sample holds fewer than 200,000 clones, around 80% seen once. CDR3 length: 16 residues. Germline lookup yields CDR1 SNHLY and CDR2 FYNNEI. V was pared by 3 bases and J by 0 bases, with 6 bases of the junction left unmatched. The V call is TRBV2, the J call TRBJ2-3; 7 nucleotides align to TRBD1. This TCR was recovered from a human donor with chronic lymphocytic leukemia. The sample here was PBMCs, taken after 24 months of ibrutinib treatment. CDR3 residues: CASSEGTAASTDTQYF. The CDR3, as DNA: TGTGCCAGCAGTGAGGGGACAGCCGCTAGCACAGATACGCAGTATTTT.